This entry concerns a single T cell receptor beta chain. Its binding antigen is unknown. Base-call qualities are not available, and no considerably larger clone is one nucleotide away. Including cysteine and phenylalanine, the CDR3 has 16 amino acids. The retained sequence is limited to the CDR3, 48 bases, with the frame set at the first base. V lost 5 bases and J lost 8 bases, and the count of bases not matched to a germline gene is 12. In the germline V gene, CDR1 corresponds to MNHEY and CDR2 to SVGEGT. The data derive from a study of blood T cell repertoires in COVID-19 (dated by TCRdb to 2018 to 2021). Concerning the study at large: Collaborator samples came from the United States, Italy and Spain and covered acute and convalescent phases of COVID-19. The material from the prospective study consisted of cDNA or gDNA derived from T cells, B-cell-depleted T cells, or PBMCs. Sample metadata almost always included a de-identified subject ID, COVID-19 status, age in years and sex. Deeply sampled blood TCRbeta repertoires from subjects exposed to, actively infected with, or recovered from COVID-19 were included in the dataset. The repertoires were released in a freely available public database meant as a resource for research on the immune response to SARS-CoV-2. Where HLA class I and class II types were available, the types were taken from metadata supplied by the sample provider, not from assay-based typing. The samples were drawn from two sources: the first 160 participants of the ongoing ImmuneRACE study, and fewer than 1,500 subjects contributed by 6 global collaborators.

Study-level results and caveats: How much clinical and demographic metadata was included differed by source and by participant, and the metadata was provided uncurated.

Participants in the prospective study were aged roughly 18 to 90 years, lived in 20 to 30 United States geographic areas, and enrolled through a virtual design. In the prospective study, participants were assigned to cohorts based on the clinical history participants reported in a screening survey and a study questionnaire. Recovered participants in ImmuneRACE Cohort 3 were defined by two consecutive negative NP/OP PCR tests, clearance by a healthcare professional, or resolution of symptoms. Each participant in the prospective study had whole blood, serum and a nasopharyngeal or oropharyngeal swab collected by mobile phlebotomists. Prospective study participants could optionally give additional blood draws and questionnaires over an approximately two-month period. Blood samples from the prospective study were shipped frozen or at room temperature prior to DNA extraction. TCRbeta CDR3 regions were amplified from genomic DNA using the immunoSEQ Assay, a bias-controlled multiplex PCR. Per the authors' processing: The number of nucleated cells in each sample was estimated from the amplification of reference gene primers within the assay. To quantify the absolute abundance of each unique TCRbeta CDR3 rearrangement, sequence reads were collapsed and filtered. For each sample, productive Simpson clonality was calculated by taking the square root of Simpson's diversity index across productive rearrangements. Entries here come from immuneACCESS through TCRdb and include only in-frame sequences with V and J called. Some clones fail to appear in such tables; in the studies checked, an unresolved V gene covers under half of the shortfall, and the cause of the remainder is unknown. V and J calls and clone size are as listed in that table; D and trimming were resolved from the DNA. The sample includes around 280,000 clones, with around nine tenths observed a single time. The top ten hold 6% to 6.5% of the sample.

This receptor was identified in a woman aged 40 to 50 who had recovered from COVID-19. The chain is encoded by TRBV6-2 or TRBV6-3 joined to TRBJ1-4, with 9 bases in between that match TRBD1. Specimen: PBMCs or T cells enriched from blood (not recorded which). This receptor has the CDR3 CASSPGQGVFYEKLFF. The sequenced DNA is TGTGCCAGCAGTCCGGGACAGGGTGTCTTCTACGAAAAACTGTTTTTT.